The clone carrying this T cell receptor beta chain was observed once. The antigen remains undetermined. This entry comes from a study of shared clonotypes between healthy human individuals. Study-wide findings and caveats: Represented genetic and exposure-history diversity was restricted by having few donors. In contrast to clonotypes shared by all four donors, non-shared clonotypes had lower generation probabilities.

TCRdb keeps only in-frame clones here, not all; method: immunoSEQ multiplex PCR. Counted here are roughly 2 million clones, 95% occurring once; the ten biggest clones make up 0.13%. V shed 5 bases and J 3 bases; nucleotides not matched to a gene: 9. CDR1 and CDR2 (germline): PRHDT, FYEKMQ (reference sequence). CDR3 length: 16 residues. Sample: naive CD4+ T cells sorted from blood. This sample's subset: CD45RA+ positively selected. The rearrangement links TRBV13 to TRBJ2-2; 7 nucleotides line up with TRBD2. The sequence was collected from a man aged 18 to 30 in good health. The CDR3, as DNA: TGTGCCAGCAGCACACGGCGGGGGAGTTACACCGGGGAGCTGTTTTTT. Its translation is CASSTRRGSYTGELFF. The full variable domain, with the rest looked up from reference TRBV13 and TRBJ2-2, is AAGVIQSPRHLIKEKRETATLKCYPIPRHDTVYWYQQGPGQDPQFLISFYEKMQSDKGSIPDRFSAQQFSDYHSELNMSSLELGDSALYFCASSTRRGSYTGELFFGEGSRLTVL.